The 32 T cell receptor beta chains presented below share a single source sample, sequenced in a study of T cells in Graves' hyperthyroidism and ophthalmopathy. The source material, RNA transcripts, was used to amplify TCR beta CDR3 regions. The HTBI primer set was used in a first-round RT-PCR of the TCR CDR3. TCRdb re-analysed the multiplex PCR reads in MiXCR, keeping a single row per CDR3 protein. Of some 180,000 distinct CDR3 sequences detected, around 16% appear once; the ten largest clones hold roughly 49%. The sample taken for sequencing was blood. Receptors were obtained from a woman between 50 and 59 years old with Graves' hyperthyroidism.

This clonotype was counted many times. CDR3 in amino acids: CASSLAAGVRYEQYF. In nucleotides, the CDR3 is TGTGCCAGCAGCTTAGCGGCAGGGGTTCGTTACGAGCAGTACTTC. The rearrangement links TRBV11-2 to TRBJ2-7, with D possibly TRBD1 on 6 matching bases. This CDR3 spans 15 amino acids. Deletions cut 1 base from V and 4 bases from J, with 14 bases between. Germline CDR1 reads SGHAT; CDR2 reads FQNNGV. Looking up the rest from reference TRBV11-2 and TRBJ2-7 gives the full variable domain: EAGVAQSPRYKIIEKRQSVAFWCNPISGHATLYWYQQILGQGPKLLIQFQNNGVVDDSQLPKDRFSAERLKGVDSTLKIQPAKLEDSAVYLCASSLAAGVRYEQYFGPGTRLTVT.

This clonotype was seen at least ten times. V gene TRBV11-3 combines with J gene TRBJ2-7; D uncertain. Germline V gene sequence: CDR1 SGHNT, CDR2 YENEEA. The CDR3 has 11 amino acids. With 4 bases removed from V and 5 bases from J, the gap between germline ends came to 6 bases. The CDR3 DNA reads TGTGCCAGCAGCTCCCTTAACGAGCAGTACTTC. Amino acid sequence: CASSSLNEQYF.

This clonotype was detected ten times or more. The rearrangement joins TRBV5-1 to TRBJ2-1; D perhaps matches TRBD1 (6 bases). This CDR3 has 14 amino acids. CDR1 is SGHRS, CDR2 YFSETQ, per germline. V lost 0 bases to trimming and J lost 8 bases, with 12 bases between them. The CDR3 region is CASSLAGAAHEQFF. DNA for the CDR3: TGCGCCAGCAGCTTGGCAGGGGCCGCCCATGAGCAGTTCTTC.

There are a few counts of this clonotype. The chain links TRBV5-1 to TRBJ1-5; 7 nucleotides match TRBD1. The length of the CDR3 is 15 residues. Trimming took 0 bases from V and 2 from J; bases not matched to a gene: 2. Germline V gene lookup returns CDR1 SGHRS and CDR2 YFSETQ. CDR3 sequence (DNA): TGCGCCAGCAGCTTGGCTGGGACAGGCAATCAGCCCCAGCATTTT. This sequence encodes CASSLAGTGNQPQHF. Variable domain in full (rest from reference TRBV5-1 and TRBJ1-5): KAGVTQTPRYLIKTRGQQVTLSCSPISGHRSVSWYQQTPGQGLQFLFEYFSETQRNKGNFPGRFSGRQFSNSRSEMNVSTLELGDSALYLCASSLAGTGNQPQHFGDGTRLSIL.

This clonotype has just a few counts. This sequence joins TRBV6-1 and TRBJ2-3; 7 bases align to TRBD2. CDR3 length equals 15 residues. Germline V gene sequence: CDR1 MNHNS, CDR2 SASEGT. The trim removed 3 bases at V and 1 base at J, leaving 4 bases unmatched. The CDR3 is CASSERERGTDTQYF. In nucleotides, the CDR3 is TGTGCCAGCAGTGAGCGGGAGAGGGGCACAGATACGCAGTATTTT.

This clonotype was recorded a few times. V gene TRBV7-2 combines with J gene TRBJ2-7; 8 bases are shared with TRBD2. CDR1 SGHTA and CDR2 FQGNSA come from the germline V gene. Trimming cost V 3 bases and J 10 bases; bases outside gene matches: 8. The CDR3 has 13 residues. DNA of the CDR3: TGTGCCAGCAGCTTCGGACTAGCAATCGACCAGTACTTC. It codes for CASSFGLAIDQYF.

The V and J genes are TRBV18 and TRBJ1-5; D is unclear. This CDR3 has 14 residues. CDR1 and CDR2 (germline): KGHSH, LQKENI. Trimming shortened V by 2 bases and J by 5 bases, and 10 bases separated the two germline ends. The CDR3, as DNA: TGTGCCAGCTCACCATCAGCAAGGGATCAGCCCCAGCATTTT. Amino acid sequence: CASSPSARDQPQHF.

The V and J genes are TRBV10-1 and TRBJ2-2, with a weak D call TRBD2 (5 bases). V was shortened by 5 bases and J by 7 bases, with 14 bases between the two germline ends. Germline assignment: CDR1 WNHNN and CDR2 SYGVQD (reference sequence). The CDR3 extends over 14 amino acids. CDR3 sequence (DNA): TGCGCCAGCAGTCAGACGCTACGGGGCGGGGAGCTGTTTTTT. Translation: CASSQTLRGGELFF.

This clonotype was recorded many times. J is TRBJ1-1 and V is TRBV2; D ambiguous. Germline V lookup: CDR1 SNHLY, CDR2 FYNNEI. There are 12 residues in the CDR3. Trimming pared 4 bases from V and 5 bases from J, leaving 8 bases between. The CDR3 is CASSARVTEAFF. The DNA of the CDR3 is TGTGCCAGCAGTGCGCGAGTGACTGAAGCTTTCTTT.

This clonotype was seen many times. The chain combines TRBV5-5 with TRBJ1-1; no clear D. The CDR3 sequence is 14 residues long. Germline loops: CDR1 SGHKS, CDR2 YYEKEE (reference sequence). The germline V and J ends were trimmed by 0 bases and 3 bases, with 9 bases remaining between them. The CDR3 loop reads CASSLVRWDTEAFF. CDR3 nucleotide sequence: TGTGCCAGCAGCTTGGTCCGGTGGGACACTGAAGCTTTCTTT.

The sample holds many counts of this clonotype. The CDR3 sequence: CASGLTGNEQFF. The CDR3 nucleotides read TGTGCTAGTGGTTTGACAGGGAATGAGCAGTTCTTC. This rearrangement joins TRBV12-5 to TRBJ2-1, with D maybe TRBD1 (6 bases). CDR1 is LGHNT, CDR2 FRNRAP, per germline. Trimming stripped 2 bases from V and 7 bases from J, with 6 bases between. This CDR3 spans 12 amino acids.

This clonotype was recorded many times. The chain carries TRBV5-1 and TRBJ2-3; no definite D call. The CDR3 contains 15 residues. V gave up 0 bases and J gave up 5 bases, with 13 bases separating them. Germline CDR1 SGHRS, CDR2 YFSETQ. CDR3 bases: TGCGCCAGCAGCTTGGGGTCCTCCCGTGGAGATACGCAGTATTTT. It specifies CASSLGSSRGDTQYF.

This clonotype was seen ten or more times. The chain employs TRBV2 and TRBJ2-5; 8 nucleotides agree with TRBD1. Germline V gene lookup returns CDR1 SNHLY and CDR2 FYNNEI. This CDR3 is built from 13 residues. V shed 7 bases and J 4 bases; nucleotides not matched to a gene: 5. This chain's CDR3 is CASTADRVETQYF. The CDR3 DNA follows: TGTGCCAGCACCGCGGACAGGGTAGAGACCCAGTACTTC.

The J gene is TRBJ2-5, the V gene TRBV28; tentative D call: TRBD2 (6 bases). Germline CDR1 is MDHEN and CDR2 is SYDVKM. V lost 6 bases and J 5 bases, leaving 22 bases between the germline ends. CDR3 length: 16 residues. Here the CDR3 reads CASSPLDRVAEETQYF. The CDR3 nucleotides are TGTGCCAGCAGCCCCCTAGACAGAGTAGCGGAGGAGACCCAGTACTTC.

This clonotype was observed at least ten times. The rearrangement links TRBV5-1 to TRBJ1-5; TRBD1 is a possible D gene (6 bases). The CDR3 extends over 13 amino acids. Germline V lookup: CDR1 SGHRS, CDR2 YFSETQ. Deletions cut 2 bases from V and 5 bases from J, with 8 bases between. The CDR3 loop reads CASSFGGDQPQHF. The CDR3 nucleotides read TGCGCCAGCAGCTTCGGGGGCGATCAGCCCCAGCATTTT.

This clonotype was counted at least ten times. The chain joins TRBV12-3 or TRBV12-4 to TRBJ2-5, with 9 bases lining up with TRBD1. The CDR3 runs 14 residues. After removal of 6 bases from V and 2 bases from J, the junction contained 4 bases not matched to a gene. CDR3 sequence (DNA): TGTGCCAGCAGGGGACAGGGCGAACAAGAGACCCAGTACTTC. Translation: CASRGQGEQETQYF.

Many counts were recorded for this clonotype. This chain uses TRBV29-1 with TRBJ1-2; D is undetermined. CDR1 and CDR2 (germline): SQVTM, ANQGSEA. The CDR3 is 13 amino acids. V was pared by 1 base and J by 4 bases, with 10 bases between. The CDR3 DNA follows: TGCAGCGTTGAAGCGAGCGAAATCTATGGCTACACCTTC. Its protein is CSVEASEIYGYTF.

The chain couples TRBV30 to TRBJ1-1, with D unclear. V lost 4 bases, J lost 1 base, and 16 bases lay in between. CDR3 size: 15 residues. The germline CDR1 and CDR2 sequences are GTSNPN and SVGIG (reference sequence). The CDR3 DNA sequence: TGTGCCTGGAAACCTTCAAGACACCCGAACACTGAAGCTTTCTTT. Translation: CAWKPSRHPNTEAFF.

The table lists this clonotype with many counts. The CDR3 coding sequence is TGTGCCAGCAGCTTAATGGCAGGCGACAACTATGGCTACACCTTC. Translation: CASSLMAGDNYGYTF. The chain is built from TRBV7-3 and TRBJ1-2; D is unresolved. The V gene lost 1 base and the J gene lost 2 bases, with 11 bases spanning the gap. CDR1 SGHTA and CDR2 FQGTGA come from the germline V gene. The CDR3 has 15 amino acids.

This clonotype was counted at least ten times. This chain connects TRBV6-1 to TRBJ1-2; D remains ambiguous. Trimming stripped 7 bases from V and 4 bases from J, with 7 bases between. CDR1 MNHNS and CDR2 SASEGT come from the germline V gene. The CDR3 totals 11 residues. As DNA, the CDR3 is TGTGCCAGCAATGGGGTCTATGGCTACACCTTC. It is translated as CASNGVYGYTF.

This clonotype showed up many times. The chain recombines TRBV28 with TRBJ1-1, with unresolved D. Deletions cut 5 bases from V and 0 bases from J, with 10 bases between. This CDR3 contains 14 residues. CDR1 and CDR2 (germline): MDHEN, SYDVKM. CDR3 in DNA: TGTGCCAGCAGTCCACAATCCGTGAACACTGAAGCTTTCTTT. As protein: CASSPQSVNTEAFF.

This clonotype was seen only a few times. V and J are TRBV9 and TRBJ2-7; D is unclear. This CDR3 comprises 15 residues. Trimming shortened V by 0 bases and J by 0 bases, and 10 bases separated the two germline ends. The germline CDR1 and CDR2 sequences are SGDLS and YYNGEE. The CDR3 region is CASSVGAVSSYEQYF. In nucleotides, the CDR3 is TGTGCCAGCAGCGTAGGGGCGGTGAGCTCCTACGAGCAGTACTTC. Supplemented by reference TRBV9 and TRBJ2-7, the full variable domain reads DSGVTQTPKHLITATGQRVTLRCSPRSGDLSVYWYQQSLDQGLQFLIQYYNGEERAKGNILERFSAQQFPDLHSELNLSSLELGDSALYFCASSVGAVSSYEQYFGPGTRLTVT.

The CDR3 protein is CASSLGGRGNTGELFF. The CDR3, as DNA: TGTGCCAGCAGTTTAGGGGGGAGGGGAAACACCGGGGAGCTGTTTTTT. This rearrangement joins TRBV12-3 or TRBV12-4 to TRBJ2-2, with 7 bases identical to TRBD2. This CDR3 is built from 16 residues. V lost 1 base to trimming and J lost 2 bases; unmatched junction nucleotides: 4.

This chain uses TRBV4-1 with TRBJ2-2, with 9 bases identical to TRBD2. V lost 4 bases to trimming and J lost 0 bases; unmatched junction nucleotides: 12. There are 19 residues in the CDR3. Germline-derived CDR1 and CDR2 are MGHRA and YSYEKL. The CDR3 is CASSLREQREASNTGELFF. The DNA of the CDR3 is TGCGCCAGCAGCCTTAGGGAGCAGCGGGAGGCCTCGAACACCGGGGAGCTGTTTTTT.

The rearrangement links TRBV7-2 to TRBJ2-7; D not certain. Germline CDR1 and CDR2: SGHTA and FQGNSA. Trimming left V 4 bases short and J 2 bases short, with 12 bases between. CDR3 size: 14 residues. In nucleotides, the CDR3 is TGTGCCAGCAGCTCACAGACTCCGCCCTACGAGCAGTACTTC. Its translation is CASSSQTPPYEQYF. The variable domain in full, completed from reference TRBV7-2 and TRBJ2-7, reads GAGVSQSPSNKVTEKGKDVELRCDPISGHTALYWYRQSLGQGLEFLIYFQGNSAPDKSGLPSDRFSAERTGGSVSTLTIQRTQQEDSAVYLCASSSQTPPYEQYFGPGTRLTVT.

The genes are TRBV28 and TRBJ2-7; tentatively, D is TRBD1 or TRBD2 (5 bases each). This CDR3 is built from 15 residues. CDR1 is MDHEN, CDR2 SYDVKM, per germline. V dropped 6 bases and J dropped 2 bases, with 17 bases sitting between them. Here the CDR3 reads CASSPIGGRTYEQYF. Written as DNA, the CDR3 is TGTGCCAGCAGCCCTATTGGGGGACGGACCTACGAGCAGTACTTC.

This rearrangement joins TRBV28 to TRBJ2-1, with 8 bases identical to TRBD2. CDR3 size: 16 residues. V lost 2 bases, J lost 4 bases, and 7 bases stayed unmatched. Germline V CDR1 and CDR2: MDHEN, SYDVKM. The CDR3 nucleotides are TGTGCCAGCAGTTTACCGTCTAGCGGGCAATACAATGAGCAGTTCTTC. It is translated as CASSLPSSGQYNEQFF.

The rearrangement uses TRBV29-1 and TRBJ2-1; D is unclear. This CDR3 region has 14 residues. Deletions cut 6 bases from V and 2 bases from J, with 14 bases between. The germline V gene has CDR1 SQVTM and CDR2 ANQGSEA. The CDR3 bases are TGCAGCGTCGCAGACACTGGGCCCTACAATGAGCAGTTCTTC. Its translation: CSVADTGPYNEQFF.

This clonotype occurred a few times. The gene calls are TRBV25-1 and TRBJ1-4, with 8 nucleotides matching TRBD1. Germline V gives CDR1 MGHDK, CDR2 SYGVNS. The ends lost 3 bases at V and 9 bases at J; junction bases unmatched: 6. The CDR3 covers 14 residues. DNA of the CDR3: TGTGCCAGCAGTGACCGGGACAGGTCGCAAAAACTGTTTTTT. Protein product: CASSDRDRSQKLFF.

In its sample, this clonotype was seen many times. The chain uses TRBV2 and TRBJ2-1, with D maybe TRBD2 (5 bases). The V end was cut by 10 bases, the J end by 7 bases, with 20 bases between. Germline V lookup: CDR1 SNHLY, CDR2 FYNNEI. The CDR3 extends over 14 amino acids. The CDR3 loop is CANPKGRDGNEQFF. The CDR3 DNA reads TGTGCCAATCCGAAAGGTCGGGATGGGAATGAGCAGTTCTTC.

This clonotype was recorded at least ten times. The chain combines TRBV7-2 with TRBJ2-1; D is unclear. CDR1 is SGHTA and CDR2 is FQGNSA in the germline V gene. The CDR3 runs to 13 residues. Trimming removed 1 base from V and 9 bases from J, with 10 bases in between. CDR3 sequence: CASSLVHPGEQFF. The CDR3 nucleotides are TGTGCCAGCAGCTTAGTGCACCCGGGTGAGCAGTTCTTC. The whole variable domain, filled in from reference TRBV7-2 and TRBJ2-1, reads GAGVSQSPSNKVTEKGKDVELRCDPISGHTALYWYRQSLGQGLEFLIYFQGNSAPDKSGLPSDRFSAERTGGSVSTLTIQRTQQEDSAVYLCASSLVHPGEQFFGPGTRLTVL.

There are many counts of this clonotype. The rearrangement uses TRBV6-1 and TRBJ2-7, with a possible D match to TRBD2 (5 bases). The CDR3 is made up of 16 amino acids. The germline V gene has CDR1 MNHNS and CDR2 SASEGT. The ends were cut back, 5 bases at V and 7 bases at J, with 24 bases in the middle. Written as DNA, the CDR3 is TGTGCCAGCAGTTATGGCCCCCTTAGCACGTCGGGGGAGCAGTACTTC. It is translated as CASSYGPLSTSGEQYF.